This TCR beta chain was captured by sequencing in a study of OX40 agonist ivuxolimab in advanced cancers. Across the whole study: Participants averaged about 60 years of age (range about 23 to 90) and were 82.7% male. The eligibility criteria allowed prior anti-PD-1, anti-PD-L1 or anti-CTLA-4 therapy, and roughly 39% had some.

TCRdb's table, derived via immunoSEQ multiplex PCR, lists solely in-frame clones and lacks some. Of about 59,000 clones in the sample, under 90% are singletons; the top ten hold over 2%. Findings of the study overall: The 0.1-3.0 mg/kg partial responders had among the lowest clonal expansion. Mean expanded clone counts were higher in CD8+ than CD4+ T cells.

As regards this clone: Its specificity is not known.

The TCR comes from an adult with an advanced solid tumor such as melanoma, head and neck, liver or kidney cancer. Sequencing used CD4+ or CD8+ T cells sorted from blood, obtained in a trial of the OX40 agonist ivuxolimab.

The CDR3 DNA sequence: TGTGCCAGTAGACCACGCGGGAGGGCCTCGAGCGGGGAGCTGTTTTTT. As protein: CASRPRGRASSGELFF. The chain uses TRBV19 and TRBJ2-2, with TRBD2 matching over 9 bases. The CDR3 spans 16 residues. J lost 7 bases, V lost 6 bases, and 12 bases had no gene match. The V gene's germline CDR1 is LNHDA and CDR2 SQIVND (reference sequence).